This T cell receptor beta chain originates from a study of blood T cell repertoires in COVID-19. The CDR3 runs to 17 residues. V was trimmed by 1 base and J by 1 base, leaving 16 bases between them. Germline assignment: CDR1 LNHDA and CDR2 SQIVND (reference sequence). As originally analysed: How many nucleated cells were present was estimated from reference gene primer amplification. Libraries were prepared by immunoSEQ multiplex PCR; TCRdb keeps only in-frame clonotypes and omits some of them. Clone size and V and J calls were adopted from that table, with D and trimming inferred from the DNA. The sample lists 210,000 or so clones; 84% were seen once.

The chain employs TRBV19 and TRBJ1-1, with D possibly TRBD1 on 5 matching bases. This sequence originates from a woman in her forties or fifties with active or convalescent COVID-19. The sample comprised peripheral blood. Here the CDR3 DNA reads TGTGCCAGTAGTATAGGGGCAGGGAGGTTACGGAACACTGAAGCTTTCTTT. This codes for CASSIGAGRLRNTEAFF.